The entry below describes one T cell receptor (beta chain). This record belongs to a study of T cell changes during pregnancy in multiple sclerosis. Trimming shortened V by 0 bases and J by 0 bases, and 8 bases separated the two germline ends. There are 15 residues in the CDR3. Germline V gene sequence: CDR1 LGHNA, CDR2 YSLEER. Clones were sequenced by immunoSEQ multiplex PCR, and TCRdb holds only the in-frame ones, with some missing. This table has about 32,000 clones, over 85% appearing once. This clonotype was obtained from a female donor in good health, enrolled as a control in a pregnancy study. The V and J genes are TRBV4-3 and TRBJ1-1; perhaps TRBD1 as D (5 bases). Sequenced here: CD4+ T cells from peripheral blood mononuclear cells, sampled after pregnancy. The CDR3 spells CASSQEGGLNTEAFF. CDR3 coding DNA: TGCGCCAGCAGCCAAGAGGGGGGATTGAACACTGAAGCTTTCTTT.